These 9 T cell receptor beta chains share one sample of origin, sequenced in a study of T-cell reconstitution after alpha-beta-depleted transplantation in children. TCRbeta library preparation incorporated unique molecular identifiers. TCRdb redid the calling of the PCR reads with MiXCR, one entry per CDR3 protein. The sample has approximately 1,000,000 distinct CDR3 sequences; about 29% are singletons. The specimen comprised PBMCs, mostly from graft donor cells, sampled 360 days after TCRalphabeta/CD19-depleted stem cell transplant. The receptors here all came from a boy under three years old who had a stem cell transplant for SCID, so the T cells may come from the graft donor.

This chain connects TRBV18 to TRBJ2-7; the match to TRBD1 covers 7 bases. V gave up 5 bases and J gave up 3 bases; unmatched junction bases: 4. The CDR3 is 13 residues long. Germline CDR1 and CDR2: KGHSH and LQKENI. The DNA for the CDR3 is TGTGCCAGCTCAGACCAGGGGGTCTACGAGCAGTACTTC. Translated, it gives CASSDQGVYEQYF. Looking up the rest from reference TRBV18 and TRBJ2-7 gives the full variable domain: NAGVMQNPRHLVRRRGQEARLRCSPMKGHSHVYWYRQLPEEGLKFMVYLQKENIIDESGMPKERFSAEFPKEGPSILRIQQVVRGDSAAYFCASSDQGVYEQYFGPGTRLTVT.

This clonotype has just a few counts. The chain is built from TRBV10-3 and TRBJ2-5, with 7 bases identical to TRBD2. From germline, CDR1 is ENHRY and CDR2 SYGVKD. This CDR3 is 23 amino acids long. J lost 5 bases, V lost 2 bases, and 32 bases had no gene match. CDR3 amino acids: CAISEAMGERFQRGGRFMETQYF. The CDR3 DNA reads as TGTGCCATCAGTGAGGCAATGGGGGAACGTTTTCAGCGGGGCGGCCGATTCATGGAGACCCAGTACTTC.

This chain links TRBV4-2 with TRBJ2-5, with 8 bases that match TRBD2. Trimming cost V 1 base and J 3 bases; bases outside gene matches: 7. The CDR3 is made up of 16 amino acids. In germline, CDR1 is LGHNA, CDR2 YNFKEQ. CDR3 amino acids: CASSQAGGGEKETQYF. CDR3 DNA: TGTGCCAGCAGCCAAGCGGGGGGGGGCGAGAAAGAGACCCAGTACTTC.

The chain combines TRBV5-1 with TRBJ1-4; TRBD1 is a possible D gene (6 bases). This CDR3 has 15 amino acids. CDR1 and CDR2 from the germline V gene are SGHRS and YFSETQ. The germline V and J ends were trimmed by 5 bases and 4 bases, with 15 bases remaining between them. CDR3 in DNA: TGCGCCAGCAGACCAGGAGCAGGGGTTAATGAAAAACTGTTTTTT. Translating gives CASRPGAGVNEKLFF.

A few counts support this clonotype. The chain links TRBV3-1 to TRBJ2-7; D gene unclear. The CDR3 has 13 residues. In germline, CDR1 is LGHDT, CDR2 YNNKEL (reference sequence). V lost 1 base to trimming and J lost 3 bases, with 7 bases between them. CDR3 in amino acids: CASSQVSDYEQYF. CDR3 coding DNA: TGTGCCAGCAGCCAAGTGTCTGACTACGAGCAGTACTTC.

This clonotype turned up a few times. V usage is TRBV27 and J usage is TRBJ2-3, with D possibly TRBD1 on 6 matching bases. The V and J ends lost 1 base and 4 bases respectively, with 15 bases between them. Germline CDR1 and CDR2: MNHEY and SMNVEV (reference sequence). CDR3 size: 16 residues. As DNA, the CDR3 is TGTGCCAGCAGTTTATGGCCAGCGGCAGGGGCAGATACGCAGTATTTT. Its translation: CASSLWPAAGADTQYF.

The rearrangement joins TRBV11-2 to TRBJ2-3, with TRBD2 matching over 11 bases. V shed 0 bases, J shed 6 bases, and the junction held 8 bases outside the gene matches. There are 17 residues in the CDR3. Germline-derived CDR1 and CDR2 are SGHAT and FQNNGV. CDR3 amino acids: CASSLEPSGGFMDTQYF. The DNA of the CDR3 is TGTGCCAGCAGCTTAGAGCCTAGCGGGGGGTTCATGGATACGCAGTATTTT.

This clonotype has just a few counts. The V call is TRBV28, the J call TRBJ2-7; 8 bases align to TRBD1. After removal of 6 bases from V and 2 bases from J, the junction contained 12 bases not matched to a gene. This CDR3 region has 16 residues. Per the germline V gene, CDR1 is MDHEN and CDR2 is SYDVKM. In nucleotides, the CDR3 is TGTGCCAGCAGGGAGGACAGGGACGGAGATACCTACGAGCAGTACTTC. Translation: CASREDRDGDTYEQYF. Full variable domain (remainder filled in from reference TRBV28 and TRBJ2-7): DVKVTQSSRYLVKRTGEKVFLECVQDMDHENMFWYRQDPGLGLRLIYFSYDVKMKEKGDIPEGYSVSREKKERFSLILESASTNQTSMYLCASREDRDGDTYEQYFGPGTRLTVT.

This clonotype was counted a few times. The chain uses TRBV20-1 and TRBJ1-1, with D uncertain. The germline V gene has CDR1 DFQATT and CDR2 SNEGSKA (reference sequence). The CDR3 has 12 amino acids. V gave up 5 bases and J gave up 5 bases, with 12 bases separating them. CDR3 coding DNA: TGCAGTGCTCCCCTTCAGCGGACTGAAGCTTTCTTT. This sequence encodes CSAPLQRTEAFF.